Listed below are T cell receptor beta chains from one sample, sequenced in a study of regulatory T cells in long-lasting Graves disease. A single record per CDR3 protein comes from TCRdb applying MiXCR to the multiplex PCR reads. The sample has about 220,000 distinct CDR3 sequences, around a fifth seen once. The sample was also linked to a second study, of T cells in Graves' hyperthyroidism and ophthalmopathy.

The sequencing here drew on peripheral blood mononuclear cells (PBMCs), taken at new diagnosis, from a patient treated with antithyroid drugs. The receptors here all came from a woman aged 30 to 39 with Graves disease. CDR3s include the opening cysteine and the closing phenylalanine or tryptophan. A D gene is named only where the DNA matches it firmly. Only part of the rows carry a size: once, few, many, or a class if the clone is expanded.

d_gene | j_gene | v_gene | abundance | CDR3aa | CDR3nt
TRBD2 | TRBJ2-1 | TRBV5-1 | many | CASSLGTLAGGLNEQFF | TGCGCCAGCAGCTTGGGTACCCTAGCGGGAGGGCTCAATGAGCAGTTCTTC
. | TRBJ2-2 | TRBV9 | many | CASAETAPITGELFF | TGTGCCAGCGCTGAGACGGCACCTATCACCGGGGAGCTGTTTTTT
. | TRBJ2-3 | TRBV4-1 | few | CASSQEWGPTDTQYF | TGCGCCAGCAGCCAAGAATGGGGCCCCACAGATACGCAGTATTTT
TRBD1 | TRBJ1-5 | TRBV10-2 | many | CASRTGWDQPQHF | TGCGCCAGCAGGACAGGGTGGGATCAGCCCCAGCATTTT
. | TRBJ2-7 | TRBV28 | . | CASSLSQGPAYEQYF | TGTGCCAGCAGTTTAAGTCAGGGGCCCGCCTACGAGCAGTACTTC
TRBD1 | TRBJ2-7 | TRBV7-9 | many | CASSKQQGSYEQYF | TGTGCCAGCAGTAAACAACAGGGGTCCTACGAGCAGTACTTC
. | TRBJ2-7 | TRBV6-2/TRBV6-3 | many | CASSRLNRGQYF | TGTGCCAGCAGCCGCCTCAATCGAGGGCAGTACTTC
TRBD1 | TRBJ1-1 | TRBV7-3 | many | CASSPTRTGMNTEAFF | TGTGCCAGCAGCCCAACCCGGACAGGGATGAACACTGAAGCTTTCTTT
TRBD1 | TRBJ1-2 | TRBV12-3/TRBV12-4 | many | CASSLIGQGRSYGYTF | TGTGCCAGCAGTTTAATAGGACAGGGAAGATCTTATGGCTACACCTTC
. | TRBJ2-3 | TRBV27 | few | CASSPLGGALDTQYF | TGTGCCAGCAGCCCTCTTGGGGGAGCATTAGATACGCAGTATTTT
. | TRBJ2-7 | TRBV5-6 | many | CASSLAGHYEQYF | TGTGCCAGCAGCTTGGCCGGGCACTACGAGCAGTACTTC
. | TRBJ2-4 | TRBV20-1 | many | CSARIGQLAKNIQYF | TGCAGTGCTAGAATTGGGCAGCTGGCCAAAAACATTCAGTACTTC
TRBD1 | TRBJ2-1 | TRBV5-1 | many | CASSEVGDRDYNEQFF | TGCGCCAGCAGCGAGGTGGGGGACAGGGATTATAATGAGCAGTTCTTC
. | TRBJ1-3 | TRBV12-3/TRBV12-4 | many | CASSVNGNTIYF | TGTGCCAGCAGTGTAAATGGAAACACCATATATTTT
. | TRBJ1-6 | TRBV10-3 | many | CAISEGNSPLHF | TGTGCCATCAGTGAAGGGAATTCACCCCTCCACTTT
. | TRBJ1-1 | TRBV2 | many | CASSNTEAFF | TGTGCCAGCTCTAACACTGAAGCTTTCTTT
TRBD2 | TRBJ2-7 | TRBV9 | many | CASSPSTSSSYEQYF | TGTGCCAGCAGCCCCTCGACTAGCAGCTCCTACGAGCAGTACTTC
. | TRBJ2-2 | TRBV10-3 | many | CAIREEGTGELFF | TGTGCCATCCGAGAGGAAGGCACCGGGGAGCTGTTTTTT
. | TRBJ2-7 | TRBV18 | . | CASSPPARAPYEQYF | TGTGCCAGCTCACCACCGGCCAGGGCGCCCTACGAGCAGTACTTC
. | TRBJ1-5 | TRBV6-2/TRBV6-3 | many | CASSYSTGSNQPQHF | TGTGCCAGCAGTTACTCAACCGGTAGCAATCAGCCCCAGCATTTT
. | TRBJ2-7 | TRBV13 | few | CASSLVGGPNEQYF | TGTGCCAGCAGCTTAGTCGGCGGTCCGAACGAGCAGTACTTC
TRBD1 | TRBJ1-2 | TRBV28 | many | CARRGQGNNYGYTF | TGTGCCAGACGGGGACAGGGTAATAACTATGGCTACACCTTC
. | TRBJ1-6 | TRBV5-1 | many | CASRLEGYNSPLHF | TGCGCCAGCAGGTTAGAGGGCTATAATTCACCCCTCCACTTT
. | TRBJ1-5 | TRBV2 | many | CASESGGNQPQHF | TGTGCCAGTGAATCTGGGGGGAATCAGCCCCAGCATTTT
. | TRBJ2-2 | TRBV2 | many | CASSLKGRRNTGELFF | TGTGCCAGCAGTTTAAAGGGGAGGCGGAACACCGGGGAGCTGTTTTTT
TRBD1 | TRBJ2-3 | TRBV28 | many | CASSSQGASTDTQYF | TGTGCCAGCAGTTCACAGGGGGCAAGCACAGATACGCAGTATTTT
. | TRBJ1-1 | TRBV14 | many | CASSQGPGYMNTEAFF | TGTGCCAGCAGCCAAGGCCCAGGGTATATGAACACTGAAGCTTTCTTT
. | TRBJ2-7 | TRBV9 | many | CASSVEAVGPEQYF | TGTGCCAGCAGCGTAGAGGCAGTGGGCCCCGAGCAGTACTTC
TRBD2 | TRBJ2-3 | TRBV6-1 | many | CASKSFAGVGGDTQYF | TGTGCCAGCAAATCTTTTGCGGGGGTAGGAGGAGATACGCAGTATTTT
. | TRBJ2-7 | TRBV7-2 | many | CASSSVVGAYEQYF | TGTGCCAGCAGCTCTGTGGTGGGGGCCTACGAGCAGTACTTC
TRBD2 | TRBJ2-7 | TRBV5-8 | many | CASSWGGGRYGEQYF | TGTGCCAGCAGCTGGGGCGGGGGAAGGTACGGCGAGCAGTACTTC
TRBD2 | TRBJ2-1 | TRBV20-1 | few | CSAGKTRLAGVNNEQFF | TGCAGTGCCGGAAAAACTCGACTAGCGGGGGTGAACAATGAGCAGTTCTTC
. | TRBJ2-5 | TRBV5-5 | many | CASSFGRSKTQYF | TGTGCCAGCAGCTTTGGCCGTTCAAAGACCCAGTACTTC
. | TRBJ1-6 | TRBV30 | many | CACRATVGSPLHF | TGTGCCTGCAGGGCCACCGTGGGTTCACCCCTCCACTTT
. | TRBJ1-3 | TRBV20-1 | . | CSASLISGNTIYF | TGCAGTGCTTCCTTGATCTCTGGAAACACCATATATTTT
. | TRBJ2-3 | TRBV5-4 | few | CATTGPQRDTQYF | TGTGCCACCACGGGCCCTCAGAGGGATACGCAGTATTTT
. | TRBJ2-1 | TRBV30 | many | CAWGHLTEQFF | TGTGCCTGGGGACACCTGACAGAGCAGTTCTTC
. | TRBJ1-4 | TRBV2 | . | CASSRTVNEKLFF | TGTGCCAGCTCTCGGACAGTTAATGAAAAACTGTTTTTT
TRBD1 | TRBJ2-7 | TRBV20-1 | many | CSAPRQGVSYEQYF | TGCAGTGCTCCCCGACAGGGGGTCTCCTACGAGCAGTACTTC
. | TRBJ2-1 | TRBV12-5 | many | CASGLVLAVDFDYNEQFF | TGTGCTAGTGGTTTGGTGCTGGCAGTGGACTTTGATTACAATGAGCAGTTCTTC
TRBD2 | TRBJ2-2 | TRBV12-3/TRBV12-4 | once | CASSLFHGDYHVGELFF | TGTGCCAGCAGTTTGTTCCATGGGGACTACCACGTGGGGGAGCTGTTTTTT
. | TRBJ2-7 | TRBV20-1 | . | CSARGSGTYEQYF | TGCAGTGCTAGAGGGTCGGGGACCTACGAGCAGTACTTC
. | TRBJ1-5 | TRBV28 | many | CASSSDHAGMSNQPQHF | TGTGCCAGCAGTTCCGATCATGCGGGGATGAGCAATCAGCCCCAGCATTTT
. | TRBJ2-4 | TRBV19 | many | CASSSFNRKEDIQYF | TGTGCCAGTAGTAGCTTCAACCGAAAGGAGGACATTCAGTACTTC
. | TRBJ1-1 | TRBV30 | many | CAWSGLGDTEAFF | TGTGCCTGGAGCGGACTGGGGGACACTGAAGCTTTCTTT
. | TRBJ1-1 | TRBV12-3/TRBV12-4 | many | CASSLPYSWAEAFF | TGTGCCAGCAGTCTCCCCTACAGTTGGGCTGAAGCTTTCTTT
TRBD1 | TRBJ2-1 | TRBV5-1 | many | CASSALGQGNEQFF | TGCGCCAGCAGCGCCTTAGGACAGGGTAATGAGCAGTTCTTC
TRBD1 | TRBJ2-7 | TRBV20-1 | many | CSAGGQAYEQYF | TGCAGTGCTGGGGGACAGGCCTACGAGCAGTACTTC
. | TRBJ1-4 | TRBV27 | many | CASSWAGVGEKLFF | TGTGCCAGCAGTTGGGCTGGAGTAGGAGAAAAACTGTTTTTT
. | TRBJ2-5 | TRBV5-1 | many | CASSLGRGQETQYF | TGCGCCAGCAGCTTAGGGCGGGGCCAAGAGACCCAGTACTTC
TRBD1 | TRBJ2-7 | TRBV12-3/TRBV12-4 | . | CASSSDRAVGEQYF | TGTGCCAGCAGTTCGGACAGGGCGGTTGGGGAGCAGTACTTC
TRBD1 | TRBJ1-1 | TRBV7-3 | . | CASSLPHRQGATTEAFF | TGTGCCAGCAGCCTCCCCCACCGACAGGGGGCGACCACTGAAGCTTTCTTT
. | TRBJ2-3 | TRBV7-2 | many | CASSFSRAPTDTQYF | TGTGCCAGCAGTTTTTCGCGGGCGCCCACAGATACGCAGTATTTT
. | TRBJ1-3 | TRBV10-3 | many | CAISAKGPTSGNTIYF | TGTGCCATCAGTGCGAAGGGGCCTACCTCTGGAAACACCATATATTTT